This T cell receptor (beta chain) was recorded in a study of early T cells in non-severe SARS-CoV-2 infection. Via MiXCR, TCRdb re-called the 5' RACE reads, giving one row per CDR3 protein. This table holds more than 55,000 distinct CDR3 sequences, over 10% found once. Only a few counts were recorded for this clonotype. Its antigen is undetermined. Germline V lookup: CDR1 MNHEY, CDR2 SVGEGT. The germline V and J ends were trimmed by 2 bases and 3 bases, with 10 bases remaining between them. This CDR3 is 14 amino acids long. Study-level findings and limits: A preference for anti-spike CD8 responses marked VDJdb matching, which missed private and CD4 specificities.

The chain couples TRBV6-2 or TRBV6-3 to TRBJ1-1, with D hard to call. The sequencing input was whole blood. This TCR was recovered from an adult who was a healthcare worker with PCR-confirmed SARS-CoV-2 infection or an uninfected control (not recorded which). CDR3 amino acids: CASSYLEEHTEAFF. The CDR3 DNA sequence: TGTGCCAGCAGTTACCTGGAAGAGCACACTGAAGCTTTCTTT.